This T cell receptor beta chain was sequenced for a study of T-cell reconstitution after alpha-beta-depleted transplantation in children. Overall study findings and caveats: At the one-year point after transplant, T-cell counts and TCRbeta diversity were found to come mostly from T cells that had been newly produced. Reportedly, only several hundred clones from non-depleted graft cells drove alpha-beta T-cell counts at about two months.

In this sample, this clonotype turned up a few times. The antigen is undetermined. Unique molecular identifiers were incorporated into the prepared TCRbeta library. MiXCR was run by TCRdb on the PCR reads, yielding one entry per CDR3 protein. The data contain a few hundred thousand distinct CDR3 sequences, over 25% of them singletons. The CDR3 consists of 15 residues. Germline trimming cut 8 bases from V and 4 bases from J; bases unmatched to any gene: 10. Germline CDR1 MNHEY, CDR2 SMNVEV (reference sequence). This chain joins TRBV27 and TRBJ2-2; 7 bases are shared with TRBD1. The sample consisted of PBMCs, taken before TCRalphabeta/CD19-depleted stem cell transplant. The origin of this receptor is a boy less than two years old with Wiskott-Aldrich syndrome, due to receive a stem cell transplant. Here the CDR3 DNA reads TGTGCCAGCGGCAAAACAGGGGCCTTCACCGGGGAGCTGTTTTTT. Residues: CASGKTGAFTGELFF.